What follows is one T cell receptor beta chain and its context. This table comes from immunoSEQ multiplex PCR, and its TCRdb copy is limited to in-frame clones, with some not included. This sample has roughly 2.6 million clones, with about 92% found just once. Subsets obtained from CD4+ cells comprised CD45RA+ naive and CD45RA-negative memory cells. These data originate in a study of shared clonotypes between healthy human individuals. The CDR3 has 16 residues. Germline loops: CDR1 SGHNT, CDR2 YYREEE (reference sequence). The V gene lost 3 bases and the J gene lost 5 bases, with 20 bases spanning the gap.

This TCR was recovered from a man younger than 35 in good health. Source material: naive CD4+ T cells sorted from blood. Subset of the sample: CD45RA+ positively selected. The genes are TRBV5-4 and TRBJ2-5; weak D call: TRBD1 (6 bases). The CDR3 sequence: CASSYQQGLSGETQYF. The CDR3 nucleotides read TGTGCCAGCAGCTATCAACAGGGTTTGTCGGGGGAGACCCAGTACTTC.